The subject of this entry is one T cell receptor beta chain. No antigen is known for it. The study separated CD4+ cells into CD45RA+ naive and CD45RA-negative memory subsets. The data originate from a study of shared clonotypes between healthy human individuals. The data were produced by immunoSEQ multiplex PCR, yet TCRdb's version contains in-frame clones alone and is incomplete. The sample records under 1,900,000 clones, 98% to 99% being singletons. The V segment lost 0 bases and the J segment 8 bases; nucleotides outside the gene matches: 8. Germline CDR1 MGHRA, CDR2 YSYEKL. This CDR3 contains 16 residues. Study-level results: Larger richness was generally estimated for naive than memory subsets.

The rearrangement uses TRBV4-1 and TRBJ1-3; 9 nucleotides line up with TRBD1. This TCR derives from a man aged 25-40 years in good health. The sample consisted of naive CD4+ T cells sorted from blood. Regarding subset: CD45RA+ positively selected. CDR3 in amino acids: CASSQDDRGGWDTIYF. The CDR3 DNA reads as TGCGCCAGCAGCCAAGATGACAGGGGGGGTTGGGACACCATATATTTT.